The 32 T cell receptor beta chains below were found in one sample sequenced in a study of human thymus T cells. Sequencing was performed with immunoSEQ multiplex PCR; in TCRdb, only in-frame clones are kept and a portion is missing. This sample has some 130,000 clones, with around 96% found just once. Thymic samples were excised during corrective heart operations. The source material was thymus tissue. These receptors all come from a boy less than two years old with a congenital heart defect but otherwise immunologically healthy.

The chain carries TRBV9 and TRBJ1-3; tentative D call: TRBD1 (5 bases). Trimming removed 3 bases at V and 5 bases at J, with 6 bases between. This CDR3 spans 12 amino acids. The germline V gene encodes CDR1 SGDLS and CDR2 YYNGEE. The CDR3 coding sequence is TGTGCCAGCAGCGGGGGGAGAAACACCATATATTTT. Translation: CASSGGRNTIYF.

The chain couples TRBV5-1 to TRBJ2-1; 10 nucleotides match TRBD2. The CDR3 loop spans 17 amino acids. The junction had 7 bases not matched to a gene; V was cut back by 4 bases and J by 0 bases. Germline CDR1 and CDR2: SGHRS and YFSETQ. The CDR3 protein is CASSHSGGPYSYNEQFF. The CDR3 DNA sequence: TGCGCCAGCAGCCATAGCGGGGGGCCTTACTCCTACAATGAGCAGTTCTTC.

The rearrangement links TRBV4-3 to TRBJ1-1, with D possibly matching TRBD1 (6 bases). V was pared by 3 bases and J by 0 bases, with 20 bases between. The CDR3 loop spans 18 amino acids. CDR1 and CDR2 (germline): LGHNA, YSLEER. Here the CDR3 reads CASSHRQESIPMNTEAFF. The CDR3 coding sequence is TGCGCCAGCAGCCACCGACAGGAGTCCATTCCCATGAACACTGAAGCTTTCTTT.

This chain connects TRBV6-1 to TRBJ1-2, with TRBD1 matching 8 bases. The V gene's germline CDR1 is MNHNS and CDR2 SASEGT. The CDR3 is 13 amino acids. J gave up 7 bases and V 3 bases, and 4 bases lay outside the gene matches. CDR3 protein: CASSDRGRFGYTF. CDR3 in DNA: TGTGCCAGCAGTGACAGGGGGCGTTTTGGCTACACCTTC.

The chain carries TRBV21-1 and TRBJ2-3; the DNA was not used to check the table's D call, TRBD2. TRBV21-1 is a pseudogene locus. The CDR3 is 17 amino acids. CDR3 sequence reads: CASSKLLLAGGRDTQYF. CDR3 in DNA: TGTGCCAGCAGCAAATTATTACTAGCGGGGGGTAGGGATACGCAGTATTTT.

The rearrangement links TRBV6-5 to TRBJ1-1; no definite D call. The CDR3 runs to 15 residues. Trimming removed 0 bases from V and 0 bases from J, with 8 bases in between. The germline V gene has CDR1 MNHEY and CDR2 SVGAGI. CDR3 bases: TGTGCCAGCAGTTACTCCCCCGTTATGAACACTGAAGCTTTCTTT. Its translation: CASSYSPVMNTEAFF.

This sequence joins TRBV7-2 and TRBJ2-3, with TRBD2 matching 9 bases. This CDR3 has 12 residues. V shed 6 bases, J shed 13 bases, and the junction held 8 bases outside the gene matches. Germline values: CDR1 SGHTA, CDR2 FQGNSA. The CDR3 nucleotides read TGTGCCAGCAGACCCTGGACTAGCGAAGAGTATTTT. Its protein is CASRPWTSEEYF.

The rearrangement links TRBV5-6 to TRBJ2-7; no clear D gene. Trimming removed 5 bases from V and 3 bases from J, with 3 bases in between. The CDR3 covers 10 residues. From germline, CDR1 is SGHDT and CDR2 YYEEEE. The CDR3 loop reads CASRDYEQYF. The DNA of the CDR3 is TGTGCCAGCAGGGACTACGAGCAGTACTTC.

The CDR3 here is CASSLLTGQGPHNEQFF. The CDR3 DNA follows: TGCGCCAGCAGCTTGCTGACGGGACAAGGTCCCCACAATGAGCAGTTCTTC. The V gene is TRBV5-1, the J gene TRBJ2-1; perhaps TRBD1 as D (6 bases). This CDR3 is 17 amino acids long. V gave up 1 base and J gave up 5 bases, with 19 bases separating them. The V gene's germline CDR1 is SGHRS and CDR2 YFSETQ.

The gene calls are TRBV27 and TRBJ1-5; D is unclear. The V gene lost 2 bases and the J gene lost 4 bases, with 12 bases spanning the gap. CDR1 and CDR2 (germline): MNHEY, SMNVEV (reference sequence). The CDR3 consists of 15 residues. The CDR3 spells CASSLIAGRNQPQHF. The CDR3 DNA reads TGTGCCAGCAGTTTAATAGCAGGTAGAAATCAGCCCCAGCATTTT.

The genes are TRBV6-5 and TRBJ1-2; 9 bases map to TRBD1. Germline V gives CDR1 MNHEY, CDR2 SVGAGI. The CDR3 sequence is 12 residues long. V dropped 6 bases and J dropped 8; count of bases not matched to a gene: 4. The CDR3 DNA sequence: TGTGCCAGCAGGGGGACAGGGACCGGCTACACCTTC. It specifies CASRGTGTGYTF.

V and J are TRBV28 and TRBJ2-5; D may be TRBD2 (7 bases). Germline assignment: CDR1 MDHEN and CDR2 SYDVKM. This CDR3 has 15 residues. V gave up 6 bases and J gave up 5 bases, with 19 bases separating them. For the CDR3, the DNA is TGTGCCAGCAGCCCCCCAAGGGGGGGCGGGGAGACCCAGTACTTC. This codes for CASSPPRGGGETQYF.

The chain couples TRBV4-3 to TRBJ1-2; D remains unclear. The germline CDR1 and CDR2 sequences are LGHNA and YSLEER. Trimming removed 0 bases from V and 11 bases from J, with 22 bases in between. The CDR3 is 16 amino acids. This CDR3 is CASSQDRYGIPAAYTF. DNA of the CDR3: TGCGCCAGCAGCCAAGATAGGTACGGAATTCCTGCGGCGTACACCTTC.

The V call is TRBV28, the J call TRBJ1-2; weak D call: TRBD1 (5 bases). The CDR3 spans 16 residues. V lost 4 bases and J 6 bases, leaving 21 bases between the germline ends. Germline V gene lookup returns CDR1 MDHEN and CDR2 SYDVKM. The CDR3 nucleotides are TGTGCCAGCAGTTCCCCGAGGTTGCGGTGGGGACATGGCTACACCTTC. Its translation is CASSSPRLRWGHGYTF.

The chain uses TRBV5-8 and TRBJ1-2, with D possibly TRBD1 on 6 matching bases. There are 18 residues in the CDR3. Germline V gene sequence: CDR1 SGHTS, CDR2 YDEGEE. Trimming removed 7 bases from V and 1 base from J, with 26 bases in between. This CDR3 is CASGLRGATGFYNYGYTF. CDR3 DNA: TGTGCCAGCGGACTTCGGGGGGCTACCGGATTCTATAACTATGGCTACACCTTC.

CDR3 in amino acids: CASSESLAGALEQYF. CDR3 coding DNA: TGTGCCAGCAGTGAAAGCCTAGCGGGGGCGCTTGAGCAGTACTTC. The rearrangement links TRBV2 to TRBJ2-7; 10 positions match TRBD2. The germline V gene encodes CDR1 SNHLY and CDR2 FYNNEI. CDR3 length: 15 amino acids. V shed 2 bases and J 7 bases; nucleotides not matched to a gene: 8.

The chain couples TRBV6-5 to TRBJ1-6; D is unclear. The CDR3 covers 15 residues. Trimming shortened V by 2 bases and J by 8 bases, and 13 bases separated the two germline ends. Germline V gene data show CDR1 as MNHEY and CDR2 as SVGAGI. The CDR3 DNA is TGTGCCAGCAGTTACCTGGCTTCACGCTATTCACCCCTCCACTTT. Protein product: CASSYLASRYSPLHF.

The chain employs TRBV6-6 and TRBJ1-5, with D perhaps TRBD1 (5 bases). The V end lost 6 bases, the J end lost 5 bases, and 14 bases lay between the germline ends. CDR3 size: 14 residues. Looked up from germline, CDR1 is MNHNY and CDR2 is SVGAGI (reference sequence). The CDR3 loop is CASSHPQGDQPQHF. CDR3 DNA: TGTGCCAGCAGCCATCCCCAGGGAGATCAGCCCCAGCATTTT.

This sequence joins TRBV6-5 and TRBJ2-5, with D possibly being TRBD1 or TRBD2 (6 bases each). From germline, CDR1 is MNHEY and CDR2 SVGAGI. The length of the CDR3 is 12 residues. Trimming removed 8 bases from V and 5 bases from J, with 12 bases in between. The CDR3 is CASRGPWETQYF. DNA for the CDR3: TGTGCCAGCCGGGGGCCCTGGGAGACCCAGTACTTC.

The chain has TRBV4-1 and TRBJ2-4; no clear D. Per the germline V gene, CDR1 is MGHRA and CDR2 is YSYEKL. The CDR3 extends over 16 amino acids. Trimming cost V 4 bases and J 0 bases, with 13 bases left between them. CDR3 in amino acids: CASSPNQNLAKNIQYF. In DNA, the CDR3 is TGCGCCAGCAGCCCCAATCAGAATTTAGCCAAAAACATTCAGTACTTC.

CDR3 in amino acids: CASSPQGATTTDTQYF. In DNA, the CDR3 is TGTGCCAGCAGTCCCCAGGGGGCAACAACCACAGATACGCAGTATTTT. The chain carries TRBV27 and TRBJ2-3, with 8 bases fitting TRBD1. CDR3 length equals 16 residues. Germline CDR1 MNHEY, CDR2 SMNVEV (reference sequence). With V trimmed by 5 bases and J by 2 bases, 9 bases remained unmatched.

The chain joins TRBV19 to TRBJ1-1; D possibly corresponds to TRBD1 (5 bases). Germline-derived CDR1 and CDR2 are LNHDA and SQIVND (reference sequence). This CDR3 has 13 residues. V dropped 2 bases and J dropped 7 bases, with 11 bases sitting between them. CDR3 nucleotide sequence: TGTGCCAGTAGTATAAGGAGGGGCGATGAAGCTTTCTTT. Translation gives CASSIRRGDEAFF.

The V and J genes are TRBV4-2 and TRBJ1-2; 8 bases are a match to TRBD1. CDR3 length: 16 residues. CDR1 is LGHNA, CDR2 YNFKEQ, per germline. After removal of 0 bases from V and 1 base from J, the junction contained 4 bases not matched to a gene. The CDR3 sequence: CASSQDGQGNNYGYTF. DNA of the CDR3: TGTGCCAGCAGCCAAGATGGACAGGGTAATAACTATGGCTACACCTTC.

The V gene is TRBV25-1, the J gene TRBJ2-3; D gene ambiguous. This CDR3 is built from 15 residues. Germline values: CDR1 MGHDK, CDR2 SYGVNS. V was clipped by 2 bases and J by 7 bases, with 16 bases between them. CDR3 sequence reads: CASSERFSMGNTQYF. The CDR3 nucleotides are TGTGCCAGCAGTGAACGCTTTTCGATGGGTAATACGCAGTATTTT.

This sequence joins TRBV11-2 and TRBJ2-7; D unclear. Trimming left V 4 bases short and J 2 bases short, with 6 bases between. The CDR3 spans 12 residues. Germline CDR1 reads SGHAT; CDR2 reads FQNNGV. CDR3: CASSYTAYEQYF. The CDR3 region has the DNA TGTGCCAGCAGCTACACAGCCTACGAGCAGTACTTC. Full variable domain (outside the CDR3, taken from reference TRBV11-2 and TRBJ2-7): EAGVAQSPRYKIIEKRQSVAFWCNPISGHATLYWYQQILGQGPKLLIQFQNNGVVDDSQLPKDRFSAERLKGVDSTLKIQPAKLEDSAVYLCASSYTAYEQYFGPGTRLTVT.

This clone appeared a single time. J is TRBJ2-1 and V is TRBV27, with a possible D match to TRBD2 (7 bases). V lost 7 bases and J 3 bases, leaving 16 bases between the germline ends. Germline loops: CDR1 MNHEY, CDR2 SMNVEV (reference sequence). The CDR3 runs 15 residues. The CDR3: CASKSAGADYNEQFF. The CDR3 region has the DNA TGTGCCAGCAAAAGCGCGGGGGCAGACTACAATGAGCAGTTCTTC.

The V call is TRBV6-1, the J call TRBJ1-1, with unresolved D. The CDR3 has 13 amino acids. Trimming removed 2 bases from V and 4 bases from J, with 8 bases in between. CDR1 and CDR2 from the germline V gene are MNHNS and SASEGT. This chain's CDR3 is CASSETSGTEAFF. CDR3 coding DNA: TGTGCCAGCAGTGAAACTAGCGGCACTGAAGCTTTCTTT.

A word on this clone: This sample also contains other DNA sequences that code for the same CDR3. The V gene is TRBV27, the J gene TRBJ2-7; D gene unclear. The CDR3 is 14 residues long. Between the trimmed V and J ends, which lost 8 bases and 4 bases, there was a span of 18 bases. Germline values: CDR1 MNHEY, CDR2 SMNVEV (reference sequence). The CDR3 DNA reads TGTGCCAGCTCGCCGCGAGGTTCTGGGTACGAGCAGTACTTC. Its protein product is CASSPRGSGYEQYF.

The rearrangement joins TRBV27 to TRBJ2-7, with TRBD2 matching over 12 bases. Germline V gene lookup returns CDR1 MNHEY and CDR2 SMNVEV (reference sequence). J lost 4 bases, V lost 5 bases, and 3 bases had no gene match. This CDR3 region has 14 residues. CDR3 sequence: CASSGLAGPYEQYF. The DNA for the CDR3 is TGTGCCAGCAGTGGACTAGCGGGGCCTTACGAGCAGTACTTC.

This rearrangement joins TRBV11-2 to TRBJ2-5, with D possibly matching TRBD1 (6 bases). V lost 5 bases to trimming and J lost 5 bases, with 18 bases between them. Germline V gene data show CDR1 as SGHAT and CDR2 as FQNNGV. This CDR3 spans 15 amino acids. The chain's CDR3 is CASSPRGWDRETQYF. CDR3 DNA: TGTGCCAGCAGCCCAAGGGGGTGGGATCGGGAGACCCAGTACTTC.

The chain links TRBV4-1 to TRBJ1-2; no firm D call. CDR3 length equals 16 residues. Germline V gene lookup returns CDR1 MGHRA and CDR2 YSYEKL. With 4 bases removed from V and 6 bases from J, the gap between germline ends came to 21 bases. In DNA, the CDR3 is TGCGCCAGCAGCCCGGGGTCTCGTCCGCCCATGGATGGCTACACCTTC. This gives the protein CASSPGSRPPMDGYTF.

The chain is built from TRBV27 and TRBJ1-3; 11 bases are shared with TRBD1. Germline assignment: CDR1 MNHEY and CDR2 SMNVEV (reference sequence). With 9 bases clipped from V and 4 bases from J, the junction kept 8 bases outside the gene matches. There are 15 residues in the CDR3. CDR3 coding DNA: TGTGCCAGAGGGACAGGGGGAAATACGGGAAACACCATATATTTT. Translated, it gives CARGTGGNTGNTIYF.